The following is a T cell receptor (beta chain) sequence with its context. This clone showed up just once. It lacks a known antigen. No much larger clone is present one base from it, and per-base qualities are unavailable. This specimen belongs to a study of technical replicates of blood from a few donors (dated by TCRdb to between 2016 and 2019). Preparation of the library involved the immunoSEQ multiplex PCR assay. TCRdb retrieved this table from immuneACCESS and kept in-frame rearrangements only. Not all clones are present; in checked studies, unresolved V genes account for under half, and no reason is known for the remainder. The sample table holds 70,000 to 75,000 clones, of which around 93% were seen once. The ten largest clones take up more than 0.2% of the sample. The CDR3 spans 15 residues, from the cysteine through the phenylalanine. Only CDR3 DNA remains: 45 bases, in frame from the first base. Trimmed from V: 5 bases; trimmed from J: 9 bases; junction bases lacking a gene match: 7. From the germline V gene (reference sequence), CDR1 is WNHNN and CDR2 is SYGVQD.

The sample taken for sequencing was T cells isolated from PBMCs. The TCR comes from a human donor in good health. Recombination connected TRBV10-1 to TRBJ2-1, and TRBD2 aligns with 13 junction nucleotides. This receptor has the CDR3 CASSTTSGRPGEQFF. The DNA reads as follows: TGCGCCAGCAGTACGACTAGCGGGAGGCCGGGTGAGCAGTTCTTC.